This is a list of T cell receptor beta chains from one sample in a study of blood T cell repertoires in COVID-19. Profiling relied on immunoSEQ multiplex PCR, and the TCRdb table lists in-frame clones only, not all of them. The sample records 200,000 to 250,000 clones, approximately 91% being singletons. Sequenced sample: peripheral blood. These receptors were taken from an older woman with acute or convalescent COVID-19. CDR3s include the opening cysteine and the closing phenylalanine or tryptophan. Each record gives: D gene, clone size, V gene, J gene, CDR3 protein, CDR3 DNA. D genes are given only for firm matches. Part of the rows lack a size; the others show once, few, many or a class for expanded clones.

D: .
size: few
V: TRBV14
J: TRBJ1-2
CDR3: CASSLGVNGYTF
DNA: TGTGCCAGCAGCCTGGGAGTTAATGGCTACACCTTC

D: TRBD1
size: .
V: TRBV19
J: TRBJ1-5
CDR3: CASSILGTGVISNQPQHF
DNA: TGTGCCAGTAGTATCCTCGGGACAGGAGTCATTAGCAATCAGCCCCAGCATTTT

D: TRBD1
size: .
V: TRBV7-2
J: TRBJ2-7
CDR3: CASSLDRDRVYEQYF
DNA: TGTGCCAGCAGCTTAGACCGGGACAGGGTCTACGAGCAGTACTTC

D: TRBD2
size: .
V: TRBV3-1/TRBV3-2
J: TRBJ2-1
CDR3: CASSHSGKNHNEQFF
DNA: TGTGCCAGCAGCCATAGCGGGAAGAACCACAATGAGCAGTTCTTC

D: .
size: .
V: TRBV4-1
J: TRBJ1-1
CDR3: CASSQEAGSRNTEAFF
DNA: TGCGCCAGCAGCCAAGAAGCAGGCAGTAGAAACACTGAAGCTTTCTTT

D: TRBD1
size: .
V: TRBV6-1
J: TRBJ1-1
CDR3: CASSAPRGVMNTEAFF
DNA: TGTGCCAGCAGTGCTCCCAGGGGGGTTATGAACACTGAAGCTTTCTTT

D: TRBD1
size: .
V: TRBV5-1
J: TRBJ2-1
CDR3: CASSLEGQGYNEQFF
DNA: TGCGCCAGCAGCTTGGAGGGACAGGGATACAATGAGCAGTTCTTC

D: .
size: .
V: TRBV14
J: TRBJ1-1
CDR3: CASSQGGRGVNTEAFF
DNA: TGTGCCAGCAGCCAAGGCGGGAGAGGGGTGAACACTGAAGCTTTCTTT

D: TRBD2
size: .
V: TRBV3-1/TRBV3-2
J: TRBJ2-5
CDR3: CASSQRTSVGETQYF
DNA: TGTGCCAGCAGCCAACGAACTAGCGTTGGAGAGACCCAGTACTTC

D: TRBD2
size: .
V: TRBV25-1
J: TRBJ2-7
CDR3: CASSEGPGLASYEQYF
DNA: TGTGCCAGCAGTGAAGGACCGGGACTAGCTAGTTACGAGCAGTACTTC

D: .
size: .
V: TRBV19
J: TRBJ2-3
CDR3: CASSINPPGSADTQYF
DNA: TGTGCCAGTAGTATAAACCCCCCCGGGAGCGCAGATACGCAGTATTTT

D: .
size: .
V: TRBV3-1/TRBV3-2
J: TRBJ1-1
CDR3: CASSLRQVRGAFF
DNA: TGTGCCAGCAGCCTCCGACAGGTGCGTGGAGCTTTCTTT

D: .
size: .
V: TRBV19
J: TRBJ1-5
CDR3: CASTIRGLSNQPQHF
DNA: TGTGCCAGTACCATAAGGGGACTTAGCAATCAGCCCCAGCATTTT

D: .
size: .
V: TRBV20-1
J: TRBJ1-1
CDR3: CKPGEGREAFF
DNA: TGCAAACCTGGCGAGGGCAGGGAAGCTTTCTTT

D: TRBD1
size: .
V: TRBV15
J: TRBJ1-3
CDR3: CATSRDRGQGFRGNTIYF
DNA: TGTGCCACCAGCAGAGACCGGGGACAGGGATTTAGAGGAAACACCATATATTTT

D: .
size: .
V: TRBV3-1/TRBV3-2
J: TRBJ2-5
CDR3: CASSQDPPRSLGIRETQYF
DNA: TGTGCCAGCAGCCAAGACCCCCCGAGGAGCTTGGGTATCCGAGAGACCCAGTACTTC

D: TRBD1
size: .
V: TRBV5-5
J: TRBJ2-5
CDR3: CASSRMRQGEETQYF
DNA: TGTGCCAGCAGCCGGATGCGGCAGGGGGAGGAGACCCAGTACTTC

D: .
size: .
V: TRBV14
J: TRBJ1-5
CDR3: CASSQQFNQPQHF
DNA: TGTGCCAGCAGCCAACAGTTCAATCAGCCCCAGCATTTT

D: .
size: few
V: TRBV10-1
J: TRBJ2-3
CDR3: CASAGEGRGDTQYF
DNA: TGCGCCAGCGCCGGTGAGGGCCGGGGAGATACGCAGTATTTT

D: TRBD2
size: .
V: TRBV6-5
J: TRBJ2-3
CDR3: CASSLGLAGDTQYF
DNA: TGTGCCAGCAGCCTCGGACTAGCAGGAGATACGCAGTATTTT

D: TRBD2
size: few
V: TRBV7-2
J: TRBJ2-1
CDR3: CASSSGLAGKNEQFF
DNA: TGTGCCAGCAGCTCGGGACTAGCGGGAAAAAATGAGCAGTTCTTC

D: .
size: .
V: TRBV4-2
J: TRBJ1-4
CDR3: CASSQPGGEKLFF
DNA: TGTGCCAGCAGCCAACCGGGCGGGGAAAAACTGTTTTTT

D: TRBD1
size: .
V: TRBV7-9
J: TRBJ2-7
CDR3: CASSFGTGQAYEQYF
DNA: TGTGCCAGCAGCTTTGGGACAGGACAAGCCTACGAGCAGTACTTC

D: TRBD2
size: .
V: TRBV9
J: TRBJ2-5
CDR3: CASSLAGTQETQYF
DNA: TGTGCCAGCAGTCTAGCGGGAACCCAAGAGACCCAGTACTTC

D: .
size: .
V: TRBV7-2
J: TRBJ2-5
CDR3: CASSLPRAGPETQYF
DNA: TGTGCCAGCAGCTTACCCCGGGCAGGGCCAGAGACCCAGTACTTC

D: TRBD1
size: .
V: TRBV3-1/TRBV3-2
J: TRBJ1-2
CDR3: CASSPRDRAFGYTF
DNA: TGTGCCAGCAGCCCCCGGGACAGGGCTTTTGGCTACACCTTC

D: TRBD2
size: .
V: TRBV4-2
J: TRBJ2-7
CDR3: CASSQVQAGQYEQYF
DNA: TGTGCCAGCAGCCAAGTTCAAGCGGGGCAATACGAGCAGTACTTC

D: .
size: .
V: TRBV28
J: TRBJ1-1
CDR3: CASSLNSGGEKAFF
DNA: TGTGCCAGCAGTTTAAACTCAGGAGGGGAAAAAGCTTTCTTT

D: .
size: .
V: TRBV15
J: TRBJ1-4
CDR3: CATGPYNEKLFF
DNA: TGTGCCACCGGGCCCTATAATGAAAAACTGTTTTTT

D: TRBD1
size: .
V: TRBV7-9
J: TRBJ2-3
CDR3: CASSLGQGARTDTQYF
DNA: TGTGCCAGCAGCTTAGGGCAGGGGGCTCGCACAGATACGCAGTATTTT

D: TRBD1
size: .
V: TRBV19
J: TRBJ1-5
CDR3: CASSIRGTAGNQPQHF
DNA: TGTGCCAGTAGTATTCGAGGGACAGCAGGCAATCAGCCCCAGCATTTT

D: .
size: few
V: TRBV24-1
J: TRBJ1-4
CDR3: CATSDLGGGREKLFF
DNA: TGTGCCACCAGTGACTTGGGGGGGGGCAGGGAAAAACTGTTTTTT

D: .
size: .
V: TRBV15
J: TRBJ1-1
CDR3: CATSRDWGGITEAFF
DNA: TGTGCCACCAGCAGAGATTGGGGGGGTATCACTGAAGCTTTCTTT

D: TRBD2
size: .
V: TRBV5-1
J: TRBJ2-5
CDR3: CASSLWRSGGQETQYF
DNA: TGCGCCAGCAGCTTGTGGCGGAGCGGGGGGCAAGAGACCCAGTACTTC

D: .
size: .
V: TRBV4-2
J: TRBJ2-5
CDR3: CASSQDWREEETQYF
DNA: TGTGCCAGCAGCCAAGATTGGCGGGAAGAAGAGACCCAGTACTTC

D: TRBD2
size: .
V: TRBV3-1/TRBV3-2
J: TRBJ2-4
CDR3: CASSPRASGAKNIQYF
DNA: TGTGCCAGCAGCCCCCGAGCTAGCGGTGCCAAAAACATTCAGTACTTC

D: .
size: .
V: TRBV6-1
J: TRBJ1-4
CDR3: CASSGDTKSKTNEKLFF
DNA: TGTGCCAGCAGTGGGGACACAAAGAGTAAGACTAATGAAAAACTGTTTTTT

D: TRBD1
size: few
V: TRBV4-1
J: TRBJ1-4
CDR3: CASSQGGTGETEKLFF
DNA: TGCGCCAGCAGCCAAGGAGGGACAGGGGAGACTGAAAAACTGTTTTTT

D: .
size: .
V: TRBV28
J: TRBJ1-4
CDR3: CASSLVATRGEKLFF
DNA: TGTGCCAGCAGTTTAGTAGCCACCCGGGGAGAAAAACTGTTTTTT

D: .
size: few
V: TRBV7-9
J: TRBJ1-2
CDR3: CASSLTANYGYTF
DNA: TGTGCCAGCAGCTTGACAGCTAACTATGGCTACACCTTC

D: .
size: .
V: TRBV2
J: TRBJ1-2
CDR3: CASSSQGNYGYTF
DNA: TGTGCCAGCAGTTCACAGGGTAACTATGGCTACACCTTC

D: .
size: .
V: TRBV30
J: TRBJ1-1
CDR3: CAWRDLGQQLEAFF
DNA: TGTGCCTGGAGGGACCTCGGACAGCAGCTTGAAGCTTTCTTT

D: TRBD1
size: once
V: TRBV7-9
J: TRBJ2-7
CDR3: CASSSAQQGPTYEQYF
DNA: TGTGCCAGCAGCTCAGCCCAACAGGGGCCCACCTACGAGCAGTACTTC

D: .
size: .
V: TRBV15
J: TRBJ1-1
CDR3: CATSRDKGKAFF
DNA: TGTGCCACCAGCAGAGATAAGGGGAAAGCTTTCTTT

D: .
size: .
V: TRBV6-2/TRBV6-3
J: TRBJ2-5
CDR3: CASSYGGTVRETQYF
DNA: TGTGCCAGCAGTTATGGAGGGACAGTCCGAGAGACCCAGTACTTC

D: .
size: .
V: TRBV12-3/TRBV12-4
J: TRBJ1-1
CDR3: CASSQDKLFTAFF
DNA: TGTGCCAGCAGCCAGGACAAGCTTTTTACAGCTTTCTTT

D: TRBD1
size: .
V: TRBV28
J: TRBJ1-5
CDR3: CASSFSETGIQPQHF
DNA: TGTGCCAGCAGTTTCTCTGAGACAGGGATTCAGCCCCAGCATTTT

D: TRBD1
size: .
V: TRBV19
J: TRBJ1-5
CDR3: CASMTGGKVQPQHF
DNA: TGTGCCAGTATGACAGGGGGCAAGGTTCAGCCCCAGCATTTT

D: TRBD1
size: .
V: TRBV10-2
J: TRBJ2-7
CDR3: CASSPRDRGSYEQYF
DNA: TGCGCCAGCAGTCCCCGGGACAGGGGTAGCTACGAGCAGTACTTC

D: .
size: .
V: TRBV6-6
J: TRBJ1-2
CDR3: CASRTLYGYTF
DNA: TGTGCCAGCCGGACTCTCTATGGCTACACCTTC

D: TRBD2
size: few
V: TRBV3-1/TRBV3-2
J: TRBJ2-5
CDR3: CASSQDPRTRRQETQYF
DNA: TGTGCCAGCAGCCAAGATCCCCGGACTAGGAGACAAGAGACCCAGTACTTC

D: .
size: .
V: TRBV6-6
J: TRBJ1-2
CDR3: CASSYRARENYGYTF
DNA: TGTGCCAGCAGTTACAGGGCCAGGGAAAACTATGGCTACACCTTC

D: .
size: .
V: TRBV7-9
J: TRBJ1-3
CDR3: CASSAFSGNTIYF
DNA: TGTGCCAGCAGCGCGTTCTCTGGAAACACCATATATTTT

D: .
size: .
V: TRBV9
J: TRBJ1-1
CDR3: CASSQSNTEAFF
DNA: TGTGCCAGCAGCCAATCGAACACTGAAGCTTTCTTT

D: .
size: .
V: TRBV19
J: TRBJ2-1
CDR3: CASSRLTGVTYNEQFF
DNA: TGTGCCAGTAGTAGACTTACAGGCGTCACCTACAATGAGCAGTTCTTC